This T cell receptor beta chain was retrieved from a study of OX40 agonist ivuxolimab in advanced cancers. In the study overall: Ivuxolimab was an agonistic, fully human IgG2 monoclonal antibody directed against OX40 (CD134), a costimulatory receptor. The purpose of peripheral TCRbeta sequencing was to test whether ivuxolimab changed TCR sequence diversity and led to clonal T-cell expansion. Prior anti-PD-1, anti-PD-L1 or anti-CTLA-4 therapy was permitted, and about two fifths of dose-escalation patients had received checkpoint inhibitors. Partial responses occurred in three dose-escalation patients, of whom one had hepatocellular carcinoma and two had cutaneous melanoma. In the dose-escalation cohort, more than 75% of patients were male, and the mean age was roughly 60 years, with a range of roughly 20 to 80. The paper covers the monotherapy dose-escalation part of the phase I ivuxolimab trial, which included N ≈ 50 patients. Of the approximately 54 dose-escalation patients, hepatocellular carcinoma was present in about 20, melanoma in approximately 15, renal cell carcinoma in 9 and head and neck cancer in 9. Intravenous ivuxolimab was administered to patients every 2 weeks at six dose levels: 0.01, 0.1, 0.3, 1.5, 3 and 10 mg/kg. The investigation overall reported the following: At doses of 0.1 to 3.0 mg/kg, clonal expansion of both CD4+ and CD8+ T cells in blood was seen between baseline and week 6. In the 0.1-3.0 mg/kg groups, partial responders had among the lowest normalized peripheral clonal expansion, particularly in CD8+ T cells. After ivuxolimab, more expanded clones were found on average in CD8+ T cells than in CD4+ T cells. Low levels of normalized T-cell clonal expansion were also seen in some nonresponding patients. Antigen specificity was not determined for the clonally expanded peripheral T cells.

Comment on this clone: Its antigen is currently not known. No quality values exist for individual bases; no much larger clone is one base distant.

Genomic DNA was isolated from the sorted cells so that the TCRbeta CDR3 region could be sequenced. The immunoSEQ Assay was used for sequencing of TCRbeta CDR3 regions. TCRdb re-hosts the immuneACCESS table, in-frame sequences only. Its copies lack some clones; in the studies checked, an unresolved V gene accounts for under half of them, and the cause for the rest is not known. The sample includes tens of thousands of clones, with 83% observed a single time. About 20% of the sample is held by the ten biggest clonotypes. Patients with a history of autoimmune disease or receiving systemic immunosuppression were excluded from the trial. In every dose cohort, peripheral blood was drawn for TCR sequencing at baseline, cycle 4 day 1, and cycle 7 day 1. Samples were obtained from an open-label, multicenter, first-in-human phase I dose-escalation trial of ivuxolimab. Adults with locally advanced or metastatic melanoma, renal cell carcinoma, hepatocellular carcinoma or head and neck squamous cell carcinoma were enrolled in the trial. CD4+ and CD8+ T cells were sorted separately from peripheral blood before TCR sequencing.

From its cysteine to its phenylalanine, the CDR3 spans 16 amino acids. The DNA shown is the 48-base CDR3, in frame from base 1. V gives up 0 bases and J gives up 2 bases, and the segment between their germline ends measures 12 bases. The germline V gene (reference sequence) yields LNHNV for CDR1 and YYDKDF for CDR2. The specimen comprised CD4+ or CD8+ T cells sorted from blood, sampled in a trial of the OX40 agonist ivuxolimab. The clonotype comes from an adult with an advanced solid tumor such as melanoma, head and neck, liver or kidney cancer. The chain links TRBV15 with TRBJ2-3; the D gene could be TRBD1 or TRBD2, each one agreeing over 7 bases. The sequenced DNA: TGTGCCACCAGCAGAGACAGGGAGGGGGCCACAGATACGCAGTATTTT. It specifies CATSRDREGATDTQYF. The CDR3 plus the reference TRBV15 and TRBJ2-3 genes for the other parts give the full variable domain: DAMVIQNPRYQVTQFGKPVTLSCSQTLNHNVMYWYQQKSSQAPKLLFHYYDKDFNNEADTPDNFQSRRPNTSFCFLDIRSPGLGDTAMYLCATSRDREGATDTQYFGPGTRLTVL.